In its sample, the clone carrying this TCR beta chain was seen many times. The record originates from a study of spatial heterogeneity in lung cancer. Turning to the study itself: Alpha-chain detections were consistently fewer than beta-chain detections among the sequences.

Time point described: blood at routine non-recurrence follow-up after resection. No cells were sorted before sequencing. The whole RNA sequenced was extracted from tumor, nontumor lung or frozen PBMC. TCRdb recomputed calls from the 5' RACE reads with MiXCR, one row per CDR3 protein. The sample lists 50,000 or so distinct CDR3 sequences; 12% were seen once. V was trimmed by 1 base and J by 6 bases, leaving 12 bases between them. The CDR3 has 14 residues. This chain connects TRBV12-3 or TRBV12-4 to TRBJ1-2; no clear D. This TCR was recovered from a male donor with early-stage non-small cell lung cancer. The specimen comprised PBMCs, sampled at follow-up. Written as DNA, the CDR3 is TGTGCCAGCAGTTTAGAGGGTTACGGGAATGGCTACACCTTC. As protein: CASSLEGYGNGYTF.